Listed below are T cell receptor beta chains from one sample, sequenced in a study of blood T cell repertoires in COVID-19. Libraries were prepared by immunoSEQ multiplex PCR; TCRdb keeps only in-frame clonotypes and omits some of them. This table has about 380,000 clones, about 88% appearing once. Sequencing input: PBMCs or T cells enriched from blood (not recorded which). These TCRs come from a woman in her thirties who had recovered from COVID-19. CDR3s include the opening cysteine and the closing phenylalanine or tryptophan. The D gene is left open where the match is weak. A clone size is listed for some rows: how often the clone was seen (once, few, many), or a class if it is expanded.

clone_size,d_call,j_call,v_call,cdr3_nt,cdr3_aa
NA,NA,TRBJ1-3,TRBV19,TGTGCCAGTAGTACGCAGGGTATGGAAGGAAACACCATATATTTT,CASSTQGMEGNTIYF
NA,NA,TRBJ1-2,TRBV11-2,TGTGCCAGCAGCTTAGACCGACAGGCTGTGCGGGGCTACACCTTC,CASSLDRQAVRGYTF
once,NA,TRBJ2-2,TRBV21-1,TGTGCCAGCAGCAAAGCGCTTTTGGCCGCAGGGACGGGGGACACCGGGGAGCTGTTTTTT,CASSKALLAAGTGDTGELFF
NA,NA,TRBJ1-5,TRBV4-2,TGTGCCAGCAGCCAAGATTTAGACAGGAATCAGCCCCAGCATTTT,CASSQDLDRNQPQHF
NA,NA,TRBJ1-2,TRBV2,TGTGCCAGCAGTGATCAGATTAACTATGGCTACACCTTC,CASSDQINYGYTF
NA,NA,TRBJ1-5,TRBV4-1,TGCGCCAGCAGCCAGGCCATAAGCAATCAGCCCCAGCATTTT,CASSQAISNQPQHF
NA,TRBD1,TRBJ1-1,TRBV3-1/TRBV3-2,TGTGCCAGCAGCGCCACAGGGGTTAACACTGAAGCTTTCTTT,CASSATGVNTEAFF
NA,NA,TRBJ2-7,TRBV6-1,TGTGCCAGCAGTGACCGGGGAACGGGAGAGCAGTACTTC,CASSDRGTGEQYF
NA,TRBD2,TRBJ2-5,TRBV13,TGTGCCAGCAGTCTTAGCGGGGTCAAAGAGACCCAGTACTTC,CASSLSGVKETQYF
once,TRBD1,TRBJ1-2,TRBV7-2,TGTGCCAGCAGCTTTGAGGGGACAGGGGCATTTAGGCGGGACTATGGCTACACCTTC,CASSFEGTGAFRRDYGYTF
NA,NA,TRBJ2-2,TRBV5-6,TGTGCCAGCAGCTTTCGCCCCACCGGCACCGGGGAGCTGTTTTTT,CASSFRPTGTGELFF
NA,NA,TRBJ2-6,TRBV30,TGTGCCTGGTCTTCTGGGGCCAACGTCCTGACTTTC,CAWSSGANVLTF
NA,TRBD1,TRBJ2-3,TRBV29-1,TGCAGCGTGGGACAGGGTGAGAGCACAGATACGCAGTATTTT,CSVGQGESTDTQYF
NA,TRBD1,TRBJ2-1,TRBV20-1,TGCAGTGCTAGTGGACGGACAGGTTACAATGAGCAGTTCTTC,CSASGRTGYNEQFF
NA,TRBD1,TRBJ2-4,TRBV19,TGTGCCAGTAGTATAAGGACAGGGGGATTATACATTCAGTACTTC,CASSIRTGGLYIQYF
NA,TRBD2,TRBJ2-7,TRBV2,TGTGCCAGACAGAAAAGCGGGGGGGCAGACGAGCAGTACTTC,CARQKSGGADEQYF
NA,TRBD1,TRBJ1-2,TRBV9,TGTGCCAGCAGCGATCGGGGACAGGGGGCTTATGGCTACACCTTC,CASSDRGQGAYGYTF
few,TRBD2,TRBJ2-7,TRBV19,TGTGCCAGTAGTCCCGGGACTACTTACGAGCAGTACTTC,CASSPGTTYEQYF
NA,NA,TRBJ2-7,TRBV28,TGTGCCAGCATTCGGGTTGGCGGAAACTACGAGCAGTACTTC,CASIRVGGNYEQYF
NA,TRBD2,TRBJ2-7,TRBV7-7,TGTGCTAGCAGCTTAGGGCCAGCGGGAGACTACGAGCAGTACTTC,CASSLGPAGDYEQYF
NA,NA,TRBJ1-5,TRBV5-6,TGTGCCAGCAGCTTCGCTGGCCAGCCCCAGCATTTT,CASSFAGQPQHF
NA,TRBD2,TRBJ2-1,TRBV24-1,TGTGCCACCAGTGATTCTGGACTAGCTGACTCCTCAGAAAATGAGCAGTTCTTC,CATSDSGLADSSENEQFF
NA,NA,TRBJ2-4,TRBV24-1,TGTGCCACCAGTGACCCTTACTCAAACATTCAGTACTTC,CATSDPYSNIQYF
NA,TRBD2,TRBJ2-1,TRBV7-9,TGTGCCAGCAGCTTAGGGATAGCGGGGGTTTGGAATGAGCAGTTCTTC,CASSLGIAGVWNEQFF
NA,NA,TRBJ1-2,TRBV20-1,TGCAGTGCTAGTCGTGGGCTTTATGGCTACACCTTC,CSASRGLYGYTF
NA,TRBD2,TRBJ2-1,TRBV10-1,TGCGCCAGCACTTGCAGGTTAGCGGGAGGGAACAATGAGCAGTTCTTC,CASTCRLAGGNNEQFF
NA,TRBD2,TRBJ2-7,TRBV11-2,TGTGCCAGCAGCTCCAGACTAGCGGGAGTTTACGAGCAGTACTTC,CASSSRLAGVYEQYF
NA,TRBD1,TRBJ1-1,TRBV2,TGTGCCAGCAGGCCACAGGGGATCACTGAAGCTTTCTTT,CASRPQGITEAFF
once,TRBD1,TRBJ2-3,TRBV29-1,TGCAGCGTAGCCGGGACAGGGGGCATCGATACGCAGTATTTT,CSVAGTGGIDTQYF